This T cell receptor (beta chain) was found in a study of naive and memory T cell subsets. Regarding the study as a whole: Far more TCRs reportedly came from tuberculin skin test site biopsies. TCR transcript changes with activation or differentiation may affect this RNA method.

Treatment indicated: skin biopsy from PPD injection site in Mantoux-positive individual. Reverse transcription used DNase-treated unsorted total RNA, aiming for roughly 1 to 1000 ng. Individuals with a positive Mantoux test gave biopsies from PPD-injected skin. V was clipped by 1 base and J by 2 bases, with 9 bases between them. CDR3 size: 15 residues. Germline V gene data show CDR1 as SGHRS and CDR2 as YFSETQ. This clonotype was seen at least ten times. No antigen is known for it. For blood and skin samples, reverse transcription used TCR alpha and beta constant primers. Four PCR rounds used nested alpha and beta constant region primers plus the SP2 primer. One entry per CDR3 protein results from TCRdb running MiXCR on the UMI-ligation and nested PCR reads. The repertoire includes some 20,000 distinct CDR3 sequences, 7.5% to 10% of them detected once, and under 7.5% sits in the top ten.

The chain employs TRBV5-1 and TRBJ2-2; no definite D call. The source of this sequence is an adult in good health. The source was skin, collected from a tuberculin skin test site. Here the CDR3 reads CASSLSGINTGELFF. CDR3 DNA: TGCGCCAGCAGCTTGTCCGGAATTAACACCGGGGAGCTGTTTTTT.